Listed below are T cell receptor beta chains from one sample, sequenced in a study of PD-1 blockade in mismatch repair-deficient tumors. Sequencing was performed with immunoSEQ multiplex PCR; in TCRdb, only in-frame clones are kept and a portion is missing. This table has roughly 45,000 clones, more than 65% appearing once. Sequencing was performed on PBMCs, taken before pembrolizumab treatment. The receptor set was obtained from an adult with mismatch repair-deficient cancer. The conserved cysteine and the conserved F or W are not part of the CDR3 here. Each record gives: V gene, CDR3 length, J gene, CDR3 protein.

v_gene: TRBV30
len: 11
j_gene: TRBJ1-2
CDR3aa: AWRDRNHYGYT

v_gene: TRBV25-1
len: 13
j_gene: TRBJ2-7
CDR3aa: ASSDLGQVGDEQY

v_gene: TRBV20-1
len: 9
j_gene: TRBJ1-2
CDR3aa: SARDRGGYT

v_gene: TRBV30
len: 15
j_gene: TRBJ2-3
CDR3aa: AWSAPLGGRGTDTQY

v_gene: TRBV7-8
len: 14
j_gene: TRBJ2-1
CDR3aa: ASSSGQTRSYNEQF

v_gene: TRBV5-4
len: 11
j_gene: TRBJ1-2
CDR3aa: ASSQTGAQGYT

v_gene: TRBV4-3
len: 9
j_gene: TRBJ1-3
CDR3aa: ASSQGNTIY

v_gene: TRBV15
len: 15
j_gene: TRBJ2-3
CDR3aa: ATSSPGLAEITDTQY

v_gene: TRBV7-2
len: 11
j_gene: TRBJ2-7
CDR3aa: ASSLAGRFEQY

v_gene: TRBV7-9
len: 12
j_gene: TRBJ2-2
CDR3aa: ASSLGADTGELF

v_gene: TRBV28
len: 14
j_gene: TRBJ2-7
CDR3aa: ASSLSGTGQSYEQY

v_gene: TRBV18
len: 13
j_gene: TRBJ2-7
CDR3aa: ASSPQPGDSYEQY

v_gene: TRBV18
len: 12
j_gene: TRBJ1-2
CDR3aa: ASSRDGTEYGYT

v_gene: TRBV5-1
len: 13
j_gene: TRBJ2-7
CDR3aa: ASSLTSGRAWEQY

v_gene: TRBV30
len: 13
j_gene: TRBJ2-3
CDR3aa: AWRPGGRGTDTQY

v_gene: TRBV11-2
len: 13
j_gene: TRBJ2-5
CDR3aa: ASSWGTSRSETQY

v_gene: TRBV5-1
len: 9
j_gene: TRBJ1-1
CDR3aa: ASSYEGGAF

v_gene: TRBV19
len: 11
j_gene: TRBJ1-5
CDR3aa: ASSIKAGQPQH

v_gene: TRBV11-2
len: 11
j_gene: TRBJ2-2
CDR3aa: ASSRQGPGELF

v_gene: TRBV7-7
len: 9
j_gene: TRBJ2-5
CDR3aa: AAHKGETQY

v_gene: TRBV5-1
len: 14
j_gene: TRBJ2-3
CDR3aa: ASSLRTGGAGDTQY

v_gene: TRBV13
len: 15
j_gene: TRBJ2-5
CDR3aa: ASSLGRQGRRQETQY

v_gene: TRBV30
len: 15
j_gene: TRBJ1-5
CDR3aa: AWSLSRDIYSNQPQH

v_gene: TRBV21-1
len: 22
j_gene: TRBJ1-5
CDR3aa: ASSSTSSGRNPGQGGIGNQPQH

v_gene: TRBV5-4
len: 13
j_gene: TRBJ2-7
CDR3aa: ASSFGSSGSNEQY

v_gene: TRBV5-1
len: 12
j_gene: TRBJ1-1
CDR3aa: ASSLRQGKTEAF

v_gene: TRBV4-3
len: 11
j_gene: TRBJ1-2
CDR3aa: ASSQVGQGGYT

v_gene: TRBV6-5
len: 12
j_gene: TRBJ2-7
CDR3aa: ASRKQGSGGEQY

v_gene: TRBV9
len: 12
j_gene: TRBJ1-2
CDR3aa: ASTPTTGSYGYT

v_gene: TRBV7-2
len: 13
j_gene: TRBJ1-1
CDR3aa: ASSLVVRANTEAF

v_gene: TRBV15
len: 13
j_gene: TRBJ2-1
CDR3aa: ATSRDGSSNNEQF

v_gene: TRBV12-5
len: 12
j_gene: TRBJ2-2
CDR3aa: ASFDRTNTGELF

v_gene: TRBV6-1
len: 10
j_gene: TRBJ1-5
CDR3aa: ASRDSNQPQH

v_gene: TRBV5-1
len: 16
j_gene: TRBJ2-2
CDR3aa: ASKGQGQKTTNTGELF

v_gene: TRBV7-2
len: 12
j_gene: TRBJ2-2
CDR3aa: ASSLVGGTGELF

v_gene: TRBV5-1
len: 12
j_gene: TRBJ2-5
CDR3aa: ASSLGQLQETQY

v_gene: TRBV19
len: 13
j_gene: TRBJ2-7
CDR3aa: ASSIAGSLYYEQY

v_gene: TRBV7-9
len: 10
j_gene: TRBJ2-1
CDR3aa: ASSFRGNEQF

v_gene: TRBV9
len: 12
j_gene: TRBJ2-3
CDR3aa: ASSVGGHTDTQY

v_gene: TRBV29-1
len: 8
j_gene: TRBJ2-5
CDR3aa: SVESQTQY

v_gene: TRBV27
len: 12
j_gene: TRBJ2-5
CDR3aa: ASRKGGLRETQY

v_gene: TRBV12-5
len: 16
j_gene: TRBJ1-2
CDR3aa: ASGLGLGQGRPPYGYT